The next 19 T cell receptor beta chains were all read from a single sample in a study of blood T cell repertoires in COVID-19 (dated by TCRdb to the early 2020s). The library relied on the immunoSEQ multiplex PCR assay. TCRdb carries this immuneACCESS record with in-frame sequences only. Its versions omit some clonotypes, under half of them owing to an unresolved V gene in the studies checked, with the rest unexplained. A total of 200,000 to 250,000 clones appear in this sample, less than 85% of them only once. Jointly, the top ten make up approximately 1.8% of the sample. The sample consisted of PBMCs or T cells enriched from blood (not recorded which). Receptor source: a man in his sixties who had recovered from COVID-19.

The chain joins TRBV11-2 to TRBJ2-5, with 13 positions matching TRBD2. Germline V lookup: CDR1 SGHAT, CDR2 FQNNGV. The CDR3 is 15 amino acids. J gave up 6 bases and V 5 bases, and 6 bases lay outside the gene matches. CDR3 nucleotide sequence: TGTGCCAGCAGCCAGGGACTAGCGGGGTCGAAGACCCAGTACTTC. As protein: CASSQGLAGSKTQYF.

This chain joins TRBV4-3 and TRBJ1-2; TRBD1 agrees at 7 bases. Germline CDR1 LGHNA, CDR2 YSLEER. The CDR3 has 14 amino acids. J was trimmed by 3 bases and V by 4 bases; bases with no gene match: 5. The CDR3: CASSRAGGDYGYTF. In DNA form, the CDR3 reads TGCGCCAGCAGCCGGGCAGGGGGAGACTATGGCTACACCTTC.

The rearrangement joins TRBV27 to TRBJ1-2; D is possibly TRBD1 (5 bases). CDR3 length: 13 residues. The V gene's germline CDR1 is MNHEY and CDR2 SMNVEV (reference sequence). Trimming took 5 bases from V and 7 from J, leaving 14 bases between them. CDR3 nucleotides: TGTGCCAGCAGTCCCCAGGGAATCGCTGGCTACACCTTC. Translated, it gives CASSPQGIAGYTF.

The chain is built from TRBV3-1 (or the pseudogene TRBV3-2) and TRBJ2-3; D possibly corresponds to TRBD2 (6 bases). V was trimmed by 1 base and J by 2 bases, leaving 13 bases between them. Germline CDR1 is LGHDT and CDR2 is YNNKEL (reference sequence). CDR3 length: 16 residues. CDR3 residues: CASSQVLAISTDTQYF. The CDR3 nucleotides are TGTGCCAGCAGCCAAGTGCTAGCGATTTCCACAGATACGCAGTATTTT.

V is TRBV28 and J is TRBJ2-2; 8 nucleotides agree with TRBD1. Germline CDR1 reads MDHEN; CDR2 reads SYDVKM. CDR3 length: 15 amino acids. With 6 bases clipped from V and 8 bases from J, the junction kept 11 bases outside the gene matches. CDR3 nucleotides: TGTGCCAGCAGGGAATCCCAGGGGGCTTGGGGGGAGCTGTTTTTT. Translated: CASRESQGAWGELFF.

The chain employs TRBV12-5 and TRBJ1-2, with 9 bases lining up with TRBD1. The CDR3 runs to 14 residues. Germline V gene sequence: CDR1 LGHNT, CDR2 FRNRAP. After removal of 1 base from V and 5 bases from J, the junction contained 2 bases not matched to a gene. The CDR3 loop is CASGLAGTGYGYTF. The DNA of the CDR3 is TGTGCTAGTGGTTTGGCAGGGACAGGGTATGGCTACACCTTC.

V and J are TRBV19 and TRBJ1-1; D is unclear. This CDR3 contains 14 residues. The germline V gene encodes CDR1 LNHDA and CDR2 SQIVND (reference sequence). Trimming left V 6 bases short and J 2 bases short, with 13 bases between. CDR3 DNA sequence: TGTGCCAGTAGGCAACAGAGAGACAACACTGAAGCTTTCTTT. This translates into CASRQQRDNTEAFF.

The rearrangement links TRBV5-4 to TRBJ2-5; possible D gene TRBD2, 5 bases. The CDR3 runs 14 residues. V lost 3 bases, J lost 5 bases, and 14 bases lay in between. Germline lookup yields CDR1 SGHNT and CDR2 YYREEE (reference sequence). For the CDR3, the DNA is TGTGCCAGCAGCTCCCCGGGAAGGGCTGAGACCCAGTACTTC. Its protein is CASSSPGRAETQYF.

The CDR3 spells CASGSSLDREGHAAFF. CDR3 nucleotides: TGTGCTAGTGGTTCCTCCCTGGACCGGGAAGGTCATGCCGCTTTCTTT. The chain links TRBV12-5 to TRBJ1-1, with D hard to call. Germline loops: CDR1 LGHNT, CDR2 FRNRAP. V was trimmed by 4 bases and J by 11 bases, leaving 26 bases between them. The CDR3 has 16 amino acids.

This rearrangement joins TRBV2 to TRBJ1-5; 7 bases agree with TRBD1. Germline V CDR1 and CDR2: SNHLY, FYNNEI. The trim removed 2 bases at V and 1 base at J, leaving 5 bases unmatched. The CDR3 length is 16 residues. In DNA, the CDR3 is TGTGCCAGCAGTGAACAAAGGGGGCTCAGCAATCAGCCCCAGCATTTT. Translation gives CASSEQRGLSNQPQHF.

The chain recombines TRBV7-8 with TRBJ2-7; 8 bases agree with TRBD1. This CDR3 region has 13 residues. Looked up from germline, CDR1 is SGHVS and CDR2 is FQNEAQ. J was trimmed by 4 bases and V by 5 bases; bases with no gene match: 4. The DNA of the CDR3 is TGTGCCAGCAGCACCGGACAGGGTTACGAGCAGTACTTC. This gives the protein CASSTGQGYEQYF. Full variable domain (rest looked up from reference TRBV7-8 and TRBJ2-7): GAGVSQSPRYKVAKRGQDVALRCDPISGHVSLFWYQQALGQGPEFLTYFQNEAQLDKSGLPSDRFFAERPEGSVSTLKIQRTQQEDSAVYLCASSTGQGYEQYFGPGTRLTVT.

The chain is built from TRBV5-4 and TRBJ1-5; D gene unclear. V gave up 0 bases and J gave up 7 bases, with 11 bases separating them. The CDR3 totals 14 residues. In germline, CDR1 is SGHNT, CDR2 YYREEE (reference sequence). CDR3 sequence: CASSLGPQEQPQHF. Here the CDR3 DNA reads TGTGCCAGCAGCTTGGGACCCCAGGAACAGCCCCAGCATTTT.

The chain couples TRBV6-5 to TRBJ1-2; no reliable D call. Germline CDR1 reads MNHEY; CDR2 reads SVGAGI. V lost 2 bases to trimming and J lost 10 bases, with 8 bases between them. This CDR3 comprises 11 residues. The CDR3 nucleotides are TGTGCCAGCAGTTACGGAGGAATCTACACCTTC. This gives the protein CASSYGGIYTF.

The chain recombines TRBV7-2 with TRBJ2-5; 10 bases line up with TRBD1. The length of the CDR3 is 16 residues. Germline assignment: CDR1 SGHTA and CDR2 FQGNSA. Trimming cost V 5 bases and J 5 bases; bases outside gene matches: 11. For the CDR3, the DNA is TGTGCCAGCAGCCCCCGAGGGGGACAGGGGTTTGAGACCCAGTACTTC. Protein sequence: CASSPRGGQGFETQYF.

The chain carries TRBV7-2 and TRBJ2-2; a weak D match, TRBD1 (5 bases). Germline assignment: CDR1 SGHTA and CDR2 FQGNSA. CDR3 length: 16 amino acids. With 3 bases removed from V and 0 bases from J, the gap between germline ends came to 11 bases. The CDR3 nucleotides read TGTGCCAGCAGCTTGAACAGGCTCGCGAACACCGGGGAGCTGTTTTTT. Translation: CASSLNRLANTGELFF.

A note on this clone: An end of the junction differs from the germline gene, which may be a read error. Other DNA sequences in this sample translate to the same CDR3. The chain carries TRBV7-9 and TRBJ2-7, with 9 bases that match TRBD1. Germline V gives CDR1 SEHNR, CDR2 FQNEAQ (reference sequence). The CDR3 is made up of 13 amino acids. CDR3 protein: CASSLGQGKEQYF. CDR3 nucleotide sequence: TGTGCTAGCAGCTTGGGACAGGGTAAAGAGCAGTACTTC.

The V gene is TRBV11-3, the J gene TRBJ1-2; D possibly corresponds to TRBD1 (5 bases). This CDR3 contains 13 residues. V was cut by 2 bases and J by 8 bases, with 12 bases left in between. Per germline, CDR1 SGHNT and CDR2 YENEEA. The CDR3 loop reads CASSLMQGNGYTF. In DNA, the CDR3 is TGTGCCAGCAGCTTAATGCAGGGCAACGGCTACACCTTC.

The V call is TRBV13, the J call TRBJ1-1; tentatively, D is TRBD1 (6 bases). Between the trimmed V and J ends, which lost 2 bases and 3 bases, there was a span of 13 bases. The length of the CDR3 is 15 residues. Germline V gene data show CDR1 as PRHDT and CDR2 as FYEKMQ (reference sequence). CDR3 bases: TGTGCCAGCAGCTTAAGCAGGGGAGATGACACTGAAGCTTTCTTT. This encodes CASSLSRGDDTEAFF. The variable domain in full, with the rest retrieved from reference TRBV13 and TRBJ1-1, is AAGVIQSPRHLIKEKRETATLKCYPIPRHDTVYWYQQGPGQDPQFLISFYEKMQSDKGSIPDRFSAQQFSDYHSELNMSSLELGDSALYFCASSLSRGDDTEAFFGQGTRLTVV.

V usage is TRBV5-1 and J usage is TRBJ2-5; TRBD2 matches at 11 bases. The germline V gene has CDR1 SGHRS and CDR2 YFSETQ. The CDR3 loop spans 15 amino acids. With 0 bases clipped from V and 7 bases from J, the junction kept 5 bases outside the gene matches. The CDR3 DNA follows: TGCGCCAGCAGCTTGGAGGGGACTAGCGGTGGGACCCAGTACTTC. As protein: CASSLEGTSGGTQYF.